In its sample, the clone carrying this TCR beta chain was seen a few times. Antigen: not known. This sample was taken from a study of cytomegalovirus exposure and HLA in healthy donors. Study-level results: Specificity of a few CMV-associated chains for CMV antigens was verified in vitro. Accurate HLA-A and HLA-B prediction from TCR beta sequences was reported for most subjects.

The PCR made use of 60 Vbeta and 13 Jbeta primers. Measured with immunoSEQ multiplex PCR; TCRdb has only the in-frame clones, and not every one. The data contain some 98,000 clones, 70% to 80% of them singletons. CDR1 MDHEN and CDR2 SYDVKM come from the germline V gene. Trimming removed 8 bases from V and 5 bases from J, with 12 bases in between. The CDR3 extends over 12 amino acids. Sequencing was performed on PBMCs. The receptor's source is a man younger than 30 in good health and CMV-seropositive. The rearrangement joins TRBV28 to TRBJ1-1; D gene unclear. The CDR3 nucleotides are TGTGCCAGCCGGGAATTGGGGACTGAAGCTTTCTTT. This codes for CASRELGTEAFF.